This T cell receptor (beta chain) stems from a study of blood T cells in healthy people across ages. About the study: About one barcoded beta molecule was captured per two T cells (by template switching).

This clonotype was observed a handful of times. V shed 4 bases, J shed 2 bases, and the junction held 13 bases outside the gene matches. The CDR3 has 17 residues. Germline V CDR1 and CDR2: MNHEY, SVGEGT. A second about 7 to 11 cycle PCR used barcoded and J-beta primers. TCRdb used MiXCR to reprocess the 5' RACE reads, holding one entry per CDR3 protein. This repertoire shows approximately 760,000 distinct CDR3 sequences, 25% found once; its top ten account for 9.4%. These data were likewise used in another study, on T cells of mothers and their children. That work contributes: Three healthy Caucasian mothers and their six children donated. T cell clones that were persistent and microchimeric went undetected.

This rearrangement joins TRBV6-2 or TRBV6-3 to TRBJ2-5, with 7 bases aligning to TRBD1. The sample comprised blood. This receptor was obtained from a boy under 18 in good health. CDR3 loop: CASSSLRGQEIQETQYF. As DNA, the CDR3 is TGTGCCAGCAGTTCCCTACGCGGACAGGAAATTCAAGAGACCCAGTACTTC.